These T cell receptor beta chains were read from a single sample in a study of human T cells and chemical hapten exposure. TCRdb reanalysed the RACE reads using MiXCR and keeps one entry per CDR3 protein. In the table there are 110,000 or so distinct CDR3 sequences, roughly a tenth of which are singletons. The specimen comprised whole blood, sampled in connection with sensitization to the hapten diphenylcyclopropenone (DPC). These receptors all stem from a woman in her thirties or forties with alopecia areata. Some clones in this sample may be carry-over from other donors' samples. Both conserved end residues are trimmed from each CDR3.

CDR3,V
ASSHTGGAKAF,TRBV4-3
ASRELRLAPTDTQY,TRBV4-1
SAQSDRGGTEAF,TRBV20-1
ASSRQIMNTGELF,TRBV6-2/TRBV6-3
AISDQGARSYNEQF,TRBV10-3
ASSPTSGGRYEQY,TRBV5-1
ASSILTTFSNQPQH,TRBV19
ASGRGLTDTQY,TRBV30
SVDRTWGGYT,TRBV29-1
ASTLGGGYTEAF,TRBV7-2
ASSQEIRAGLHGELF,TRBV4-3
ASKKQAANTGELF,TRBV6-5
ASSPSVGSGNTIY,TRBV18
ASRPGQGPNQPQH,TRBV19
ATSRIGTGKLF,TRBV15
AIRTPGQGPSGTDTQY,TRBV10-3
ASSQQSGNYGYT,TRBV4-3
ASSNGVYNEQF,TRBV6-5
SVTGTGYNEQF,TRBV29-1
ASSLLAGGQYEQY,TRBV7-8
ASSLDKGGSEQF,TRBV11-2
ASSYTGQGEQPQH,TRBV6-6
ASSPSPRRDRGYIGEAF,TRBV13
ASSLWTGSGYT,TRBV5-1
AWSVLGQPQH,TRBV30
ASSSDP,TRBV5-5
ATSGRRGQQGEQF,TRBV15
ASSPPYGGDYEQY,TRBV18
ASSPEIATQY,TRBV11-2
ASSLTNTGELF,TRBV7-2
SATTRLGDTQY,TRBV20-1
ASSQGDRDRYNEQF,TRBV4-1
ASSPSPQAEAF,TRBV6-5
ASSASGGSSYEQY,TRBV7-2
ATSRDGLWDGAKNIQY,TRBV15
ASSEGWGRGPRNEQF,TRBV6-1
ATGQGEENTEAF,TRBV15
SFQWLAGTDTQY,TRBV29-1
ASSSSQGLTEAF,TRBV3-1
TSSTIFEAHEQY,TRBV27
ASSSSPRQTNYGYT,TRBV6-2/TRBV6-3
ASSQTVGLAGTTDTQY,TRBV4-1
ASSVSGGALNTGELF,TRBV9
SAPSGRGNMNTEAF,TRBV20-1
ASSLSDSGNTIY,TRBV11-2
ASSLTGTGTGGQPQH,TRBV4-1
ASSLPGGTNTGELF,TRBV12-3/TRBV12-4
ASSLGGNNQPQH,TRBV13
ASSLLQDTPYEQY,TRBV5-6
AISVVAQETQY,TRBV10-3
ASSTGTGYEQY,TRBV5-6
ASSEYKRAGPQGETQY,TRBV25-1
ASSQDTGREQY,TRBV4-3
ASSFSSGDTGELF,TRBV5-1
ASSLVLSPDSYGYT,TRBV7-8